The source of this TCR beta chain is a study of early T cells in non-severe SARS-CoV-2 infection. This clonotype was counted only a few times. CDR1 and CDR2 from the germline V gene are MNHEY and SVGAGI. The CDR3 extends over 14 amino acids. V lost 2 bases to trimming and J lost 2 bases, with 8 bases between them. TCRdb reprocessed the 5' RACE reads via MiXCR and lists one record per CDR3 protein. The sample has approximately 65,000 distinct CDR3 sequences, around 13% seen once. Sequencing was performed on whole blood. This chain uses TRBV6-5 with TRBJ2-3; D gene ambiguous. The TCR originated in an adult who was a healthcare worker with PCR-confirmed SARS-CoV-2 infection or an uninfected control (not recorded which). The CDR3 DNA reads as TGTGCCAGCAGTTACACATGGGCCACAGATACGCAGTATTTT. Translated: CASSYTWATDTQYF.